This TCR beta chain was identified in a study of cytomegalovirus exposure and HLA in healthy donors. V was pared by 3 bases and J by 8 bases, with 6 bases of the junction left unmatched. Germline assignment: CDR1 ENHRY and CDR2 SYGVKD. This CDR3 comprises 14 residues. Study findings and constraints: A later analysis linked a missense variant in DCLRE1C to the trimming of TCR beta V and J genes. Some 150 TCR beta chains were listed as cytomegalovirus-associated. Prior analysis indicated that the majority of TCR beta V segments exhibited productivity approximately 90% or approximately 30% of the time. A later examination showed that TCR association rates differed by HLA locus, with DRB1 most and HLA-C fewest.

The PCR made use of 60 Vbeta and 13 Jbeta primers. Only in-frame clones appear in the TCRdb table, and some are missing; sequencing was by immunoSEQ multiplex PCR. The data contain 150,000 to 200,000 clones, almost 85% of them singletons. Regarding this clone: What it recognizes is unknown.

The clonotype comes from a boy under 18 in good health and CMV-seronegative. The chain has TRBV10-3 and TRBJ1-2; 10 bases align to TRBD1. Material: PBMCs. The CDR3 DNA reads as TGTGCCATCAGTGAATTGGGACAGGGGAAAGGCTACACCTTC. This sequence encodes CAISELGQGKGYTF.